These 28 T cell receptor beta chains share one sample of origin, sequenced in a study of T cells after yellow fever vaccination. MiXCR, applied by TCRdb to the 5' RACE reads, yields one record per CDR3 protein. The top ten hold about 2.8% of the sample, which has around 180,000 distinct CDR3 sequences, roughly 6.2% seen once. This sample comprised CD4+ T cells sorted from PBMCs, obtained on the day of the first yellow fever vaccination. All receptors come from a man younger than 35 who received the YFV17D yellow fever vaccine.

In this sample, this clonotype turned up a few times. The V call is TRBV20-1, the J call TRBJ2-5; 10 bases are shared with TRBD1. Germline-derived CDR1 and CDR2 are DFQATT and SNEGSKA (reference sequence). The J segment lost 8 bases and the V segment lost 5 bases, leaving 11 bases of the junction unmatched. The CDR3 runs to 14 residues. The chain's CDR3 is CSARTQRTGGTQYF. As DNA, the CDR3 is TGCAGTGCTCGAACCCAAAGGACAGGGGGAACCCAGTACTTC.

This clonotype was recorded many times. V and J are TRBV7-2 and TRBJ2-3; a weak D match, TRBD2 (5 bases). The CDR3 has 16 amino acids. V shed 3 bases and J shed 2 bases, with 15 bases lying between them. CDR1 and CDR2 (germline): SGHTA, FQGNSA. DNA of the CDR3: TGTGCCAGCAGCTTGTTCGGCGGACTTAACACAGATACGCAGTATTTT. Translated: CASSLFGGLNTDTQYF.

This clonotype came up many times. V gene TRBV4-3 combines with J gene TRBJ2-2; 7 bases fit TRBD1. The germline V gene encodes CDR1 LGHNA and CDR2 YSLEER. Losses at the gene ends were 4 bases for V and 7 bases for J; bases not matched to a gene: 6. The CDR3 loop spans 14 amino acids. The CDR3 DNA reads as TGCGCCAGCAGCCGGACAGGTTTTGACGGGGAGCTGTTTTTT. This encodes CASSRTGFDGELFF.

V and J are TRBV29-1 and TRBJ1-4, with D maybe TRBD1 (5 bases). The germline gives CDR1 SQVTM, CDR2 ANQGSEA. Trimming pared 1 base from V and 4 bases from J, leaving 13 bases between. The length of the CDR3 is 15 residues. CDR3 region: CSVEGSTENNEKLFF. As DNA, the CDR3 is TGCAGCGTTGAAGGTTCGACAGAGAATAATGAAAAACTGTTTTTT.

This clonotype was picked up many times. The chain has TRBV30 and TRBJ2-3, with D tentatively TRBD2 (7 bases). Germline CDR1 is GTSNPN and CDR2 is SVGIG (reference sequence). The CDR3 is 15 residues long. Trimming removed 5 bases at V and 1 base at J, with 16 bases between. Here the CDR3 reads CAWGLKGGGTDTQYF. CDR3 nucleotide sequence: TGTGCCTGGGGTTTGAAAGGGGGGGGCACAGATACGCAGTATTTT.

This clonotype was observed many times. V is TRBV5-1 and J is TRBJ2-3, with 11 positions matching TRBD2. The germline V gene encodes CDR1 SGHRS and CDR2 YFSETQ. V shed 1 base, J shed 9 bases, and the junction held 16 bases outside the gene matches. This CDR3 is built from 18 residues. The CDR3 spells CASSLSPAVAGGPSTQYF. The CDR3, as DNA: TGCGCCAGCAGCTTGTCCCCTGCGGTAGCGGGGGGGCCAAGCACGCAGTATTTT. Supplemented by reference TRBV5-1 and TRBJ2-3, the full variable domain reads KAGVTQTPRYLIKTRGQQVTLSCSPISGHRSVSWYQQTPGQGLQFLFEYFSETQRNKGNFPGRFSGRQFSNSRSEMNVSTLELGDSALYLCASSLSPAVAGGPSTQYFGPGTRLTVL.

The sample holds many counts of this clonotype. The rearrangement uses TRBV20-1 and TRBJ2-7, with 9 bases matching TRBD1. CDR1 DFQATT and CDR2 SNEGSKA come from the germline V gene (reference sequence). V trimming: 1 base; J trimming: 6 bases; junction bases outside the gene matches: 10. This CDR3 comprises 15 residues. CDR3 sequence reads: CSARGGTGSEFEQYF. CDR3 bases: TGCAGTGCTAGAGGTGGGACAGGGAGTGAGTTCGAGCAGTACTTC.

This clonotype was counted a few times. This rearrangement joins TRBV20-1 to TRBJ2-5; 7 bases align to TRBD2. CDR1 DFQATT and CDR2 SNEGSKA come from the germline V gene (reference sequence). Unmatched junction bases numbered 15, after V lost 3 bases and J lost 5 bases. The CDR3 totals 16 residues. The CDR3 protein is CSARIGGSSGKETQYF. DNA for the CDR3: TGCAGTGCTAGGATTGGCGGGAGTTCTGGGAAGGAGACCCAGTACTTC.

In DNA form, the CDR3 reads TGTGCCAGCAGCTTTTCGTCGGTTGCTCGGGGGGGGGGTATAAATGAGCAGTTCTTC. This translates into CASSFSSVARGGGINEQFF. The chain couples TRBV7-2 to TRBJ2-1, with 8 bases matching TRBD2. After removal of 3 bases from V and 7 bases from J, the junction contained 20 bases not matched to a gene. The CDR3 totals 19 residues. Germline-derived CDR1 and CDR2 are SGHTA and FQGNSA.

The CDR3 DNA reads TGTGCCAGCAGCTGGCGGGGGATCCGGGACAGCAGCTACGAGCAGTACTTC. Translating it yields CASSWRGIRDSSYEQYF. This chain connects TRBV5-6 to TRBJ2-7; tentatively, D is TRBD1 or TRBD2 (7 bases each). The CDR3 spans 17 residues. V gave up 3 bases and J gave up 3 bases, with 22 bases separating them. The germline V gene has CDR1 SGHDT and CDR2 YYEEEE.

This chain links TRBV5-5 with TRBJ1-6; possibly TRBD1 for D (6 bases). Deletions cut 0 bases from V and 3 bases from J, with 10 bases between. This CDR3 has 16 amino acids. Germline CDR1 SGHKS, CDR2 YYEKEE (reference sequence). This CDR3 is CASSLAWGLYNSPLHF. The CDR3 coding sequence is TGTGCCAGCAGCTTGGCCTGGGGGCTCTATAATTCACCCCTCCACTTT.

The table lists this clonotype with a few counts. The chain joins TRBV4-3 to TRBJ1-1; TRBD1 aligns across 7 bases. The V segment lost 0 bases and the J segment 7 bases; nucleotides outside the gene matches: 8. This CDR3 contains 15 residues. CDR1 LGHNA and CDR2 YSLEER come from the germline V gene. Here the CDR3 reads CASSQEVTGDGEAFF. In nucleotides, the CDR3 is TGCGCCAGCAGCCAAGAGGTTACAGGGGACGGTGAAGCTTTCTTT.

This clonotype showed up just a few times. The rearrangement uses TRBV5-4 and TRBJ2-1; 7 bases are shared with TRBD1. The CDR3 is 14 residues long. V lost 0 bases, J lost 9 bases, and 6 bases stayed unmatched. Per germline, CDR1 SGHNT and CDR2 YYREEE (reference sequence). This CDR3 is CASSLDLGGSEQFF. CDR3 sequence (DNA): TGTGCCAGCAGCTTGGATCTAGGGGGCAGTGAGCAGTTCTTC.

In its sample, this clonotype was seen many times. CDR3 bases: TGTGCCAGCTCACCTTCCGGGACAGGGATCTATGGCTACACCTTC. It codes for CASSPSGTGIYGYTF. V gene TRBV18 combines with J gene TRBJ1-2, with 9 bases that match TRBD1. With V trimmed by 3 bases and J by 4 bases, 6 bases remained unmatched. The CDR3 extends over 15 amino acids. Germline V gives CDR1 KGHSH, CDR2 LQKENI.

This clonotype was counted ten times or more. The chain carries TRBV4-2 and TRBJ2-6; D is unclear. CDR1 is LGHNA and CDR2 is YNFKEQ in the germline V gene. The CDR3 has 13 residues. V was clipped by 6 bases and J by 2 bases, with 5 bases between them. Here the CDR3 reads CASSRTGANVLTF. In nucleotides, the CDR3 is TGTGCCAGCAGTCGTACTGGGGCCAACGTCCTGACTTTC.

This clonotype was found many times. The rearrangement joins TRBV3-1 to TRBJ2-2; 8 nucleotides line up with TRBD1. The germline V gene has CDR1 LGHDT and CDR2 YNNKEL (reference sequence). The CDR3 consists of 15 residues. V shed 8 bases and J 4 bases; nucleotides not matched to a gene: 9. CDR3 in DNA: TGTGCCAGCTTCCCAGGGGGCGCGAGCACCGGGGAGCTGTTTTTT. Translated, it gives CASFPGGASTGELFF. Looking up the rest from reference TRBV3-1 and TRBJ2-2 gives the full variable domain: DTAVSQTPKYLVTQMGNDKSIKCEQNLGHDTMYWYKQDSKKFLKIMFSYNNKELIINETVPNRFSPKSPDKAHLNLHINSLELGDSAVYFCASFPGGASTGELFFGEGSRLTVL.

Many counts were recorded for this clonotype. The V call is TRBV7-2, the J call TRBJ2-7; D is possibly TRBD2 (6 bases). The CDR3 loop spans 14 amino acids. The V gene lost 3 bases and the J gene lost 0 bases, with 9 bases spanning the gap. Germline assignment: CDR1 SGHTA and CDR2 FQGNSA. This chain's CDR3 is CASSFIGGSYEQYV. The CDR3 bases are TGTGCCAGCAGCTTTATCGGGGGCTCCTACGAGCAGTACGTC.

This clonotype was counted ten times or more. J is TRBJ2-3 and V is TRBV20-1; D is unclear. V lost 6 bases to trimming and J lost 2 bases, with 9 bases between them. Germline CDR1 is DFQATT and CDR2 is SNEGSKA (reference sequence). The CDR3 runs to 12 residues. The CDR3 reads CSAEQVTDTQYF. The CDR3 DNA sequence: TGCAGTGCAGAGCAGGTCACAGATACGCAGTATTTT.

In this sample, this clonotype turned up many times. The chain links TRBV4-2 to TRBJ1-2; a possible D gene is TRBD1 (6 bases). Germline V gene sequence: CDR1 LGHNA, CDR2 YNFKEQ. The CDR3 loop spans 14 amino acids. V was clipped by 1 base and J by 8 bases, with 14 bases between them. The CDR3 DNA sequence: TGTGCCAGCAGCCAAGCCCCAGGGGATGAAGGCTACACCTTC. Its protein product is CASSQAPGDEGYTF.

The V gene is TRBV6-1, the J gene TRBJ2-2, with 8 bases that match TRBD1. The J segment lost 1 base and the V segment lost 5 bases, leaving 3 bases of the junction unmatched. Germline lookup yields CDR1 MNHNS and CDR2 SASEGT. This CDR3 is built from 15 residues. Here the CDR3 DNA reads TGTGCCAGCAGTACCGGGACAGGGAACACCGGGGAGCTGTTTTTT. Encoded protein: CASSTGTGNTGELFF.

The sample holds a few counts of this clonotype. The chain has TRBV4-3 and TRBJ1-6; no firm D call. V lost 0 bases, J lost 5 bases, and 11 bases lay in between. Per germline, CDR1 LGHNA and CDR2 YSLEER. The CDR3 has 16 amino acids. The CDR3 spells CASSQESGINNSPLHF. CDR3 nucleotide sequence: TGCGCCAGCAGCCAAGAGAGCGGGATCAATAATTCACCCCTCCACTTT.

This clonotype has a handful of counts. The chain recombines TRBV9 with TRBJ2-3; perhaps TRBD2 as D (6 bases). Germline CDR1 and CDR2: SGDLS and YYNGEE. V lost 0 bases, J lost 2 bases, and 7 bases lay in between. This CDR3 has 14 amino acids. CDR3 in amino acids: CASSVAGLTDTQYF. The DNA of the CDR3 is TGTGCCAGCAGCGTAGCGGGACTCACAGATACGCAGTATTTT. Filled out from reference TRBV9 and TRBJ2-3, the complete variable domain reads DSGVTQTPKHLITATGQRVTLRCSPRSGDLSVYWYQQSLDQGLQFLIQYYNGEERAKGNILERFSAQQFPDLHSELNLSSLELGDSALYFCASSVAGLTDTQYFGPGTRLTVL.

This clonotype was seen at least ten times. The chain is built from TRBV20-1 and TRBJ2-5; D possibly matches TRBD1 or TRBD2 (5 bases each). This CDR3 contains 13 residues. Per the germline V gene, CDR1 is DFQATT and CDR2 is SNEGSKA (reference sequence). V was trimmed by 4 bases and J by 5 bases, leaving 14 bases between them. The CDR3 loop reads CSAKRRGGETQYF. The CDR3, as DNA: TGCAGTGCTAAGCGCCGGGGCGGGGAGACCCAGTACTTC.

This clonotype was found many times. V and J are TRBV7-9 and TRBJ2-3, with D possibly matching TRBD2 (5 bases). V lost 6 bases to trimming and J lost 2 bases, with 9 bases between them. CDR1 and CDR2 from the germline V gene are SEHNR and FQNEAQ (reference sequence). CDR3 length: 13 amino acids. This CDR3 is CASSKRNTDTQYF. In nucleotides, the CDR3 is TGTGCCAGCAGTAAGCGGAACACAGATACGCAGTATTTT.

This clonotype was observed many times. The chain has TRBV6-5 and TRBJ2-3, with TRBD2 matching 10 bases. Unmatched junction bases numbered 10, after V lost 7 bases and J lost 6 bases. CDR1 MNHEY and CDR2 SVGAGI come from the germline V gene. This CDR3 contains 15 residues. The CDR3 nucleotides are TGTGCCAGCAACGGACTAGCGGCAAGAGGGGATACGCAGTATTTT. Its protein product is CASNGLAARGDTQYF.

In its sample, this clonotype was seen many times. The J gene is TRBJ1-1, the V gene TRBV12-3 or TRBV12-4; D is undetermined. V lost 0 bases and J lost 5, with 4 bases in between. The CDR3 consists of 12 residues. The CDR3: CASSLAQTEAFF. Here the CDR3 DNA reads TGTGCCAGCAGTTTAGCGCAGACTGAAGCTTTCTTT.

This clonotype was counted a few times. The V call is TRBV10-3, the J call TRBJ1-2; no clear D. The V end was cut by 6 bases, the J end by 4 bases, with 15 bases between. The CDR3 contains 14 residues. Germline assignment: CDR1 ENHRY and CDR2 SYGVKD. The DNA for the CDR3 is TGTGCCATCAGGGACTCGGACGGGATCTATGGCTACACCTTC. Protein: CAIRDSDGIYGYTF.

The chain uses TRBV29-1 and TRBJ1-5; maybe TRBD1 (5 bases). Deletions cut 4 bases from V and 1 base from J, with 5 bases between. Germline CDR1 SQVTM, CDR2 ANQGSEA. The CDR3 totals 12 residues. The CDR3 coding sequence is TGCAGCGTTGGGGACAGCAATCAGCCCCAGCATTTT. The encoded protein is CSVGDSNQPQHF.